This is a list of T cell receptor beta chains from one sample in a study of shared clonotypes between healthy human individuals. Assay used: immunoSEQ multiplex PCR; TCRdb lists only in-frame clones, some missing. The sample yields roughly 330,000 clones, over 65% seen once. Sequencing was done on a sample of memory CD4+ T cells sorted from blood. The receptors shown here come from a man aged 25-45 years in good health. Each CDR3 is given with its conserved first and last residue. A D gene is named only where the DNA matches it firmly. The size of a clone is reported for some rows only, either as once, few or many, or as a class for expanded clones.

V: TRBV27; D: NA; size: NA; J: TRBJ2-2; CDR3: CASSRDSANTGELFF; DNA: TGTGCCAGCTCAAGGGACTCCGCGAACACCGGGGAGCTGTTTTTT
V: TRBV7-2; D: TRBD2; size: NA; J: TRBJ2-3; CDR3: CASSLQGGPGGTDTQYF; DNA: TGTGCCAGCAGCTTACAGGGCGGACCGGGGGGTACAGATACGCAGTATTTT
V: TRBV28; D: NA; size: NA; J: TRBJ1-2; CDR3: CASIAQGSAYYGYTF; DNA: TGTGCCAGCATCGCACAGGGTTCGGCGTACTATGGCTACACCTTC
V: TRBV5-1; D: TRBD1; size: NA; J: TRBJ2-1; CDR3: CASSRLGQGRNEQFF; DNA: TGCGCCAGCAGCCGGCTGGGACAGGGGAGAAATGAGCAGTTCTTC
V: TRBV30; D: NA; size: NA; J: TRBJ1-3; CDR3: CAWSRGGNTIYF; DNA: TGTGCCTGGAGTCGGGGAGGAAACACCATATATTTT
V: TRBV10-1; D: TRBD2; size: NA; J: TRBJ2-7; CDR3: CASSSSGIYEQYF; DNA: TGCGCCAGCAGTTCTAGCGGGATTTACGAGCAGTACTTC
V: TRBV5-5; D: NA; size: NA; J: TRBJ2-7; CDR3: CASSLWRGSSYEQYF; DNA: TGTGCCAGCAGCTTGTGGAGGGGGAGCTCCTACGAGCAGTACTTC
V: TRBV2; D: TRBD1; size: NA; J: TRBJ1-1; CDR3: CASSARTGQRLPHPNTEAFF; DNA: TGTGCCAGCAGTGCCCGGACAGGGCAGCGCCTCCCACATCCGAACACTGAAGCTTTCTTT
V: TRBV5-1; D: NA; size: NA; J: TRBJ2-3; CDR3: CASSLDAGWGSTDTQYF; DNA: TGCGCCAGCAGCTTGGATGCGGGGTGGGGTAGCACAGATACGCAGTATTTT
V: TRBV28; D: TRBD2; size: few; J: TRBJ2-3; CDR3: CASSPSRGGTSGKSTDTQYF; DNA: TGTGCCAGCAGCCCTTCCAGGGGGGGGACTAGCGGGAAAAGCACAGATACGCAGTATTTT
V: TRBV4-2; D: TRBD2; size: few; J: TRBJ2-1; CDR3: CASRGLGTSGRSSNEQFF; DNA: TGTGCCAGCAGGGGCCTAGGGACTAGCGGGAGGAGTTCCAATGAGCAGTTCTTC
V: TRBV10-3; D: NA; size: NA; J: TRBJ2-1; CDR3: CAISEGPRDNEQFF; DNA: TGTGCCATCAGTGAAGGTCCCCGGGACAATGAGCAGTTCTTC
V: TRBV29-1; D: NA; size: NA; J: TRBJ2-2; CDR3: CSVNEARRNTGELFF; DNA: TGCAGCGTGAATGAGGCCAGGCGGAACACCGGGGAGCTGTTTTTT
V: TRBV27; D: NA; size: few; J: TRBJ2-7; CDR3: CASSPSKPYEQYF; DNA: TGTGCCAGCAGTCCCTCGAAACCCTACGAGCAGTACTTC
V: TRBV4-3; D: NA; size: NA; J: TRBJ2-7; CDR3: CASSPGRLVPSYEQYF; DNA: TGCGCCAGCAGCCCGGGACGGCTGGTGCCGTCCTACGAGCAGTACTTC
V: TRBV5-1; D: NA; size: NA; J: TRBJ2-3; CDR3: CASSLEAGDTQYF; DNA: TGCGCCAGCAGCTTGGAGGCAGGGGATACGCAGTATTTT
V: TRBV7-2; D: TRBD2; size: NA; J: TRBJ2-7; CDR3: CASSLAGGSNYEQYF; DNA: TGTGCCAGCAGCTTAGCGGGCGGGAGTAACTACGAGCAGTACTTC